The next 26 T cell receptor beta chains were all read from a single sample in a study of Graves' ophthalmopathy and Graves' hyperthyroidism. RNA served as the template for amplifying TCR beta CDR3 regions. HTBI primers were used in a first-round RT-PCR, which preceded a second-round multiplex PCR. In TCRdb, the multiplex PCR reads were re-called with MiXCR into one record per CDR3 protein. The table includes more than 300,000 distinct CDR3 sequences, approximately 17% detected once. Sequenced: peripheral blood. The receptors here all came from an adult woman with stable Graves' hyperthyroidism.

The chain employs TRBV7-3 and TRBJ1-6, with D hard to call. With 5 bases removed from V and 11 bases from J, the gap between germline ends came to 19 bases. The germline gives CDR1 SGHTA, CDR2 FQGTGA. This CDR3 has 15 amino acids. In DNA, the CDR3 is TGTGCCAGCAGCAAGACTAGGACTACGGCGGCACCCCTCCACTTT. Its protein product is CASSKTRTTAAPLHF.

The table lists this clonotype with a few counts. A much larger clone lies a single base off, so this may be a read error. This chain uses TRBV12-3 or TRBV12-4 with TRBJ2-5, with 7 nucleotides matching TRBD2. CDR3 length equals 16 residues. The J segment lost 1 base and the V segment lost 8 bases, leaving 13 bases of the junction unmatched. The DNA of the CDR3 is TGTGCCAGCGGTTCCAACTTAGCGGGCCTCCAAGAGACCCAGTACTTC. This encodes CASGSNLAGLQETQYF.

This clonotype was picked up many times. This chain joins TRBV30 and TRBJ2-7; TRBD2 might be the D (6 bases). The germline V gene encodes CDR1 GTSNPN and CDR2 SVGIG (reference sequence). The V gene lost 0 bases and the J gene lost 5 bases, with 11 bases spanning the gap. There are 13 residues in the CDR3. The CDR3 loop reads CAWSVSGTHEQYF. The CDR3 coding sequence is TGTGCCTGGAGTGTATCCGGGACTCACGAGCAGTACTTC.

This clonotype was recorded many times. The chain uses TRBV29-1 and TRBJ2-7; maybe TRBD2 (6 bases). In germline, CDR1 is SQVTM, CDR2 ANQGSEA. Trimming removed 3 bases from V and 2 bases from J, with 14 bases in between. This CDR3 contains 14 residues. In DNA form, the CDR3 reads TGCAGCGTTGAGGCGCTAGCGCACACCTACGAGCAGTACTTC. It encodes CSVEALAHTYEQYF.

This clonotype qualifies as medium-sized. This sequence joins TRBV12-3 or TRBV12-4 and TRBJ2-5, with 9 positions matching TRBD1. This CDR3 has 15 residues. V gave up 5 bases and J gave up 5 bases; unmatched junction bases: 9. The DNA of the CDR3 is TGTGCCAGCAGTCAAGGACAGGGGCGTAGGGAGACCCAGTACTTC. Translation: CASSQGQGRRETQYF.

This clonotype was observed a handful of times. The rearrangement joins TRBV5-1 to TRBJ1-1; TRBD1 might be the D (6 bases). Trimming shortened V by 4 bases and J by 1 base, and 17 bases separated the two germline ends. The CDR3 totals 16 residues. CDR1 SGHRS and CDR2 YFSETQ come from the germline V gene. The CDR3 loop reads CASSGGGAPRNTEAFF. Written as DNA, the CDR3 is TGCGCCAGCAGCGGTGGGGGGGCACCGAGGAACACTGAAGCTTTCTTT.

This clonotype was counted at least ten times. V and J are TRBV24-1 and TRBJ2-2; no firm D call. Germline CDR1 is KGHDR and CDR2 is SFDVKD. V shed 4 bases and J shed 5 bases, with 7 bases lying between them. CDR3 size: 13 residues. The CDR3 DNA reads as TGTGCCACCAGTGACCGATATACCGGGGAGCTGTTTTTT. Translated: CATSDRYTGELFF.

This clonotype was detected ten times or more. V gene TRBV20-1 combines with J gene TRBJ2-5; D call uncertain. Trimming cost V 5 bases and J 2 bases, with 9 bases left between them. CDR1 is DFQATT, CDR2 SNEGSKA, per germline (reference sequence). CDR3 length: 12 residues. The CDR3 sequence is CSADDGQETQYF. Written as DNA, the CDR3 is TGCAGTGCTGATGACGGACAAGAGACCCAGTACTTC.

This clonotype was recorded many times. V gene TRBV28 combines with J gene TRBJ2-5, with 8 bases fitting TRBD2. Trimming cost V 1 base and J 2 bases; bases outside gene matches: 6. Germline CDR1 is MDHEN and CDR2 is SYDVKM. The CDR3 has 16 residues. CDR3 protein: CASSLSYAGGQETQYF. Here the CDR3 DNA reads TGTGCCAGCAGTTTATCGTACGCGGGAGGACAAGAGACCCAGTACTTC.

This chain connects TRBV6-1 to TRBJ1-5; 11 bases fit TRBD1. V was pared by 6 bases and J by 9 bases, with 4 bases of the junction left unmatched. The germline gives CDR1 MNHNS, CDR2 SASEGT. There are 13 residues in the CDR3. The CDR3 DNA is TGTGCCAGCAGGGACAGGGGGCAGGGGCCCCAGCATTTT. Translated, it gives CASRDRGQGPQHF.

This clonotype was seen repeatedly, ten times or more. The chain carries TRBV7-2 and TRBJ2-7; D is perhaps TRBD2 (6 bases). Germline CDR1 and CDR2: SGHTA and FQGNSA. V lost 0 bases and J lost 3, with 12 bases in between. The CDR3 has 15 amino acids. The DNA for the CDR3 is TGTGCCAGCAGCTTAGCGTGGAGAGCGGGCTACGAGCAGTACTTC. This codes for CASSLAWRAGYEQYF.

The sample holds many counts of this clonotype. The rearrangement uses TRBV20-1 and TRBJ1-5; D possibly corresponds to TRBD1 (5 bases). CDR3 size: 14 residues. Germline V gene data show CDR1 as DFQATT and CDR2 as SNEGSKA (reference sequence). V was cut by 4 bases and J by 0 bases, with 10 bases left in between. The CDR3 is CSATFDSSNQPQHF. The CDR3 DNA reads TGCAGTGCTACCTTCGACAGTAGCAATCAGCCCCAGCATTTT.

This chain joins TRBV12-3 or TRBV12-4 and TRBJ1-1, with D perhaps TRBD1 (5 bases). V was shortened by 3 bases and J by 8 bases, with 10 bases between the two germline ends. The CDR3 runs to 12 residues. The CDR3 reads CASSFVPGEAFF. DNA of the CDR3: TGTGCCAGCAGTTTCGTCCCAGGGGAAGCTTTCTTT.

V is TRBV29-1 and J is TRBJ1-2, with unresolved D. The germline V gene encodes CDR1 SQVTM and CDR2 ANQGSEA. The CDR3 contains 14 residues. V dropped 7 bases and J dropped 3 bases, with 18 bases sitting between them. CDR3 in DNA: TGCAGCGCTGCCAATTCAGATTTATACTATGGCTACACCTTC. The encoded protein is CSAANSDLYYGYTF.

The sample holds many counts of this clonotype. The chain is built from TRBV28 and TRBJ2-2; 9 nucleotides agree with TRBD2. Germline CDR1 is MDHEN and CDR2 is SYDVKM. The J segment lost 1 base and the V segment lost 10 bases, leaving 7 bases of the junction unmatched. There are 15 residues in the CDR3. The CDR3 nucleotides are TGTGCCACTGTTGGCGGGAGGGTGAACACCGGGGAGCTGTTTTTT. Translation gives CATVGGRVNTGELFF. The full variable domain, its missing parts supplied by reference TRBV28 and TRBJ2-2, is DVKVTQSSRYLVKRTGEKVFLECVQDMDHENMFWYRQDPGLGLRLIYFSYDVKMKEKGDIPEGYSVSREKKERFSLILESASTNQTSMYLCATVGGRVNTGELFFGEGSRLTVL.

This clonotype occurred many times. J is TRBJ2-7 and V is TRBV7-2; D is ambiguous. The germline CDR1 and CDR2 sequences are SGHTA and FQGNSA. Trimming left V 7 bases short and J 1 base short, with 14 bases between. This CDR3 has 14 amino acids. DNA of the CDR3: TGTGCCAGCAAGCTTCGGATGGAGTCCTACGAGCAGTACTTC. Its translation is CASKLRMESYEQYF. Based on the CDR3 plus reference TRBV7-2 and TRBJ2-7, the full variable domain is GAGVSQSPSNKVTEKGKDVELRCDPISGHTALYWYRQSLGQGLEFLIYFQGNSAPDKSGLPSDRFSAERTGGSVSTLTIQRTQQEDSAVYLCASKLRMESYEQYFGPGTRLTVT.

This clonotype has ten or more counts. The V call is TRBV12-3 or TRBV12-4, the J call TRBJ1-2, with no clear D. This CDR3 is 12 amino acids long. With 5 bases removed from V and 5 bases from J, the gap between germline ends came to 9 bases. This CDR3 reads CASSPDLYGYTF. CDR3 sequence (DNA): TGTGCCAGCAGTCCGGACCTGTATGGCTACACCTTC.

In this sample, this clonotype turned up many times. The chain is built from TRBV7-2 and TRBJ2-7; possible D gene TRBD1, 5 bases. Trimming took 3 bases from V and 1 from J, leaving 10 bases between them. The CDR3 extends over 14 amino acids. Germline V gene data show CDR1 as SGHTA and CDR2 as FQGNSA. Here the CDR3 reads CASSFETVSYEQYF. CDR3 coding DNA: TGTGCCAGCAGCTTTGAGACAGTTTCCTACGAGCAGTACTTC.

Many counts were recorded for this clonotype. The CDR3, as DNA: TGCGCCAGTCGGGTACAGGGCTCCTACGAGCAGTACTTC. Protein product: CASRVQGSYEQYF. The rearrangement joins TRBV5-1 to TRBJ2-7, with D tentatively TRBD1 (6 bases). Trimming shortened V by 8 bases and J by 0 bases, and 12 bases separated the two germline ends. This CDR3 contains 13 residues. CDR1 is SGHRS and CDR2 is YFSETQ in the germline V gene. The full variable domain, completed using reference TRBV5-1 and TRBJ2-7, is KAGVTQTPRYLIKTRGQQVTLSCSPISGHRSVSWYQQTPGQGLQFLFEYFSETQRNKGNFPGRFSGRQFSNSRSEMNVSTLELGDSALYLCASRVQGSYEQYFGPGTRLTVT.

Many counts were recorded for this clonotype. The V gene is TRBV5-6, the J gene TRBJ1-2; D is ambiguous. Germline loops: CDR1 SGHDT, CDR2 YYEEEE. This CDR3 has 13 amino acids. V was clipped by 1 base and J by 3 bases, with 7 bases between them. CDR3 nucleotide sequence: TGTGCCAGCAGCTTGTCAGACTACTATGGCTACACCTTC. It translates to CASSLSDYYGYTF.

The rearrangement joins TRBV20-1 to TRBJ1-1; no clear D. The CDR3 runs to 11 residues. Germline assignment: CDR1 DFQATT and CDR2 SNEGSKA (reference sequence). Trimming took off 3 bases at V and 4 bases at J, with 6 bases between the two ends. In DNA form, the CDR3 reads TGCAGTGCTAGTCCCCTCACTGAAGCTTTCTTT. Translating gives CSASPLTEAFF.

This clonotype appeared many times. The chain couples TRBV7-3 to TRBJ2-2, with no clear D. The CDR3 covers 14 residues. The V end was cut by 5 bases, the J end by 0 bases, with 7 bases between. Germline V gene lookup returns CDR1 SGHTA and CDR2 FQGTGA. CDR3 sequence reads: CASSPEPNTGELFF. Written as DNA, the CDR3 is TGTGCCAGCAGCCCGGAACCGAACACCGGGGAGCTGTTTTTT.

This clonotype was counted many times. The genes are TRBV7-2 and TRBJ2-7; D may be TRBD1 or TRBD2 (7 bases each). Trimming cost V 5 bases and J 6 bases, with 20 bases left between them. This CDR3 contains 15 residues. Germline V gives CDR1 SGHTA, CDR2 FQGNSA. The DNA of the CDR3 is TGTGCCAGCAGCCCAGGGAGGGGGCCCAAGGGCGAGCAGTACTTC. Its translation is CASSPGRGPKGEQYF.

In its sample, this clonotype was seen many times. J is TRBJ1-2 and V is TRBV6-1, with D perhaps matching TRBD1 (5 bases). This CDR3 comprises 15 residues. The germline V and J ends were trimmed by 4 bases and 0 bases, with 12 bases remaining between them. Germline V gene lookup returns CDR1 MNHNS and CDR2 SASEGT. In DNA, the CDR3 is TGTGCCAGCAGTGCCCGACAGCTCTCTAACTATGGCTACACCTTC. Residues: CASSARQLSNYGYTF.

This clonotype was seen repeatedly, ten times or more. The CDR3 sequence is CASSPRQGRSYEQYF. CDR3 nucleotide sequence: TGTGCCAGCAGCCCTCGACAGGGCCGATCCTACGAGCAGTACTTC. The chain employs TRBV7-2 and TRBJ2-7; 7 bases fit TRBD1. There are 15 residues in the CDR3. Germline V CDR1 and CDR2: SGHTA, FQGNSA. V was pared by 5 bases and J by 1 base, with 8 bases of the junction left unmatched. Based on the CDR3 plus reference TRBV7-2 and TRBJ2-7, the full variable domain is GAGVSQSPSNKVTEKGKDVELRCDPISGHTALYWYRQSLGQGLEFLIYFQGNSAPDKSGLPSDRFSAERTGGSVSTLTIQRTQQEDSAVYLCASSPRQGRSYEQYFGPGTRLTVT.

CDR3 nucleotide sequence: TGTGCCACCAGCAGAGAGACAACTTTGGCCCACGAGCAGTACTTC. Protein product: CATSRETTLAHEQYF. J is TRBJ2-7 and V is TRBV15, with D unclear. V was cut by 0 bases and J by 5 bases, with 14 bases left in between. Germline V gene data show CDR1 as LNHNV and CDR2 as YYDKDF (reference sequence). CDR3 length equals 15 residues.